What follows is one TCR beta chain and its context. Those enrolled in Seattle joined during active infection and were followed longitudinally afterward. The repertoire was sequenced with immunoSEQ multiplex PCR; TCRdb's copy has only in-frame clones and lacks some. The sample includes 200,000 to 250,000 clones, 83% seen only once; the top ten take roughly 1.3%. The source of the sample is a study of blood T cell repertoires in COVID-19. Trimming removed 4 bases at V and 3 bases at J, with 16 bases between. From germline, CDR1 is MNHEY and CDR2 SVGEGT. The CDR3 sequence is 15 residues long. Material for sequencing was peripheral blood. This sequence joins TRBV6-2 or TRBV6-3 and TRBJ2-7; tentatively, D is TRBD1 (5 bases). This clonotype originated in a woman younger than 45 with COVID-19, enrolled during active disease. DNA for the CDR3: TGTGCCAGCAGTTTCCCCAAAGAAGGGGACTACGAGCAGTACTTC. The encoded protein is CASSFPKEGDYEQYF.